The sample holds a few counts of the clone carrying this TCR beta chain. No antigen is known for it. This specimen comes from a study of beta chain features in type 1 diabetes. Study-level results: Patients with Type 1 diabetes showed moderately but significantly shorter TCRB CDR3s in all four CD4+ subsets. Researchers reported that naive, central memory and Treg TCRB repertoires appeared more similar in patients than in healthy donors.

Sequenced material consisted of expressed TCRB transcripts (all of the isolated RNA was reverse transcribed). Stem cell-like memory T cell samples underwent survey-depth immunoSEQ sequencing. They averaged approximately 1 million reads. Sequencing used immunoSEQ multiplex PCR; TCRdb keeps in-frame clones, though not all of them. The sample carries about 47,000 clones, roughly 40% recorded once. Germline lookup yields CDR1 MNHEY and CDR2 SMNVEV (reference sequence). Trimming removed 6 bases at V and 6 bases at J, with 9 bases between. The length of the CDR3 is 11 residues. Once sorted, every population was more than 95% pure.

Sequencing was carried out using stem cell memory CD4+ T cells from blood. This sequence was found in a man aged 25 to 45 with type 1 diabetes. This chain connects TRBV27 to TRBJ2-7; perhaps TRBD1 as D (5 bases). In nucleotides, the CDR3 is TGTGCCAGCAGAGGTAGGGGCGAGCAGTACTTC. Protein sequence: CASRGRGEQYF.